The 29 T cell receptor beta chains below were found in one sample sequenced in a study of blood T cell repertoires in COVID-19. Sequencing used immunoSEQ multiplex PCR; TCRdb keeps in-frame clones, though not all of them. The table has approximately 220,000 clones, 70% to 85% seen once. Sequenced input: PBMCs or T cells enriched from blood (not recorded which). The origin of the receptors is a woman in her thirties or forties with acute COVID-19.

CDR3 protein: CASSLTGQQSYEQYF. CDR3 coding DNA: TGTGCCAGCAGCTTAACTGGTCAACAATCCTACGAGCAGTACTTC. The chain carries TRBV7-3 and TRBJ2-7; D remains ambiguous. The CDR3 totals 15 residues. Germline CDR1 and CDR2: SGHTA and FQGTGA. Trimming took 0 bases from V and 1 from J, leaving 10 bases between them.

This clone was recorded only once. V gene TRBV2 combines with J gene TRBJ1-1; 7 bases are shared with TRBD1. V shed 5 bases, J shed 0 bases, and the junction held 3 bases outside the gene matches. Germline values: CDR1 SNHLY, CDR2 FYNNEI. The CDR3 runs 14 residues. CDR3: CASSRQGLNTEAFF. The CDR3 DNA sequence: TGTGCCAGCAGTAGACAGGGCTTGAACACTGAAGCTTTCTTT.

J is TRBJ1-1 and V is TRBV19; no clear D gene. CDR1 and CDR2 (germline): LNHDA, SQIVND (reference sequence). V was cut by 5 bases and J by 5 bases, with 12 bases left in between. The CDR3 runs to 13 residues. The CDR3 protein is CASSPEVLTEAFF. The CDR3 DNA reads as TGTGCCAGTAGTCCTGAGGTTTTAACTGAAGCTTTCTTT.

This chain connects TRBV19 to TRBJ1-4; the match to TRBD1 covers 8 bases. The V gene end was trimmed by 7 bases and the J gene end by 8 bases; junction bases not matched to a gene: 6. Germline V gives CDR1 LNHDA, CDR2 SQIVND (reference sequence). This CDR3 is built from 13 residues. The CDR3: CASTRGQGEKLFF. The CDR3 DNA follows: TGTGCCAGTACCCGCGGACAGGGAGAAAAACTGTTTTTT.

The chain couples TRBV3-1 (or the pseudogene TRBV3-2) to TRBJ2-3; D remains ambiguous. Germline assignment: CDR1 LGHDT and CDR2 YNNKEL (reference sequence). This CDR3 region has 14 residues. V lost 2 bases, J lost 1 base, and 7 bases lay in between. This CDR3 is CASSQMPGTDTQYF. The DNA for the CDR3 is TGTGCCAGCAGCCAAATGCCGGGCACAGATACGCAGTATTTT.

The chain has TRBV27 and TRBJ1-6, with D possibly being TRBD1 (5 bases). Trimming removed 8 bases at V and 3 bases at J, with 14 bases between. Looked up from germline, CDR1 is MNHEY and CDR2 is SMNVEV (reference sequence). The CDR3 length is 15 residues. The CDR3 loop reads CASQVSGNYNSPLHF. CDR3 in DNA: TGTGCCAGCCAAGTCTCAGGGAACTATAATTCACCCCTCCACTTT.

This sequence joins TRBV24-1 and TRBJ2-7; unclear D gene. Germline CDR1 is KGHDR and CDR2 is SFDVKD. Trimming pared 9 bases from V and 5 bases from J, leaving 25 bases between. The CDR3 sequence is 16 residues long. Here the CDR3 reads CATYLLGATPRHEQYF. CDR3 sequence (DNA): TGTGCCACCTATCTATTGGGTGCGACACCACGGCACGAGCAGTACTTC.

V gene TRBV3-1 (or the pseudogene TRBV3-2) combines with J gene TRBJ1-2; a weak D match, TRBD1 (5 bases). The CDR3 is made up of 16 amino acids. Germline CDR1 is LGHDT and CDR2 is YNNKEL (reference sequence). V was shortened by 2 bases and J by 6 bases, with 19 bases between the two germline ends. The CDR3 coding sequence is TGTGCCAGCAGCCAAAGGGGTCAGGGCTCCGGCAATGGCTACACCTTC. Protein sequence: CASSQRGQGSGNGYTF.

V and J are TRBV15 and TRBJ1-4; the D gene is possibly TRBD1 (5 bases). The CDR3 length is 15 residues. With 0 bases removed from V and 8 bases from J, the gap between germline ends came to 13 bases. Germline V CDR1 and CDR2: LNHNV, YYDKDF (reference sequence). CDR3 sequence: CATSRDDRGEEKLFF. The CDR3 DNA is TGTGCCACCAGCAGAGATGACCGGGGGGAGGAAAAACTGTTTTTT. The variable domain in full, with the rest retrieved from reference TRBV15 and TRBJ1-4, is DAMVIQNPRYQVTQFGKPVTLSCSQTLNHNVMYWYQQKSSQAPKLLFHYYDKDFNNEADTPDNFQSRRPNTSFCFLDIRSPGLGDTAMYLCATSRDDRGEEKLFFGSGTQLSVL.

This chain joins TRBV3-1 (or the pseudogene TRBV3-2) and TRBJ1-5; D is ambiguous. The ends were cut back, 1 base at V and 3 bases at J, with 7 bases in the middle. The germline V gene has CDR1 LGHDT and CDR2 YNNKEL (reference sequence). The CDR3 has 14 amino acids. CDR3 bases: TGTGCCAGCAGCCAAGGACACACCAATCAGCCCCAGCATTTT. Translating gives CASSQGHTNQPQHF.

Written as DNA, the CDR3 is TGCGCCAGCAGCTTGGTCGCTAGCTCCCAAGAGACCCAGTACTTC. It specifies CASSLVASSQETQYF. The chain employs TRBV5-1 and TRBJ2-5, with a tentative D call TRBD2 (5 bases). The V gene's germline CDR1 is SGHRS and CDR2 YFSETQ. CDR3 length equals 15 residues. Deletions cut 0 bases from V and 1 base from J, with 10 bases between.

The J gene is TRBJ2-4, the V gene TRBV7-2; maybe TRBD1 (8 bases). Germline V CDR1 and CDR2: SGHTA, FQGNSA. The CDR3 spans 15 residues. Between the trimmed V and J ends, which lost 4 bases and 9 bases, there was a span of 19 bases. The CDR3 DNA is TGTGCCAGCAGCTCCCACAGGGGGGGCCCACCCATTCAGTACTTC. It is translated as CASSSHRGGPPIQYF.

The V call is TRBV19, the J call TRBJ2-2, with 10 bases lining up with TRBD1. The CDR3 is 16 residues long. J gave up 6 bases and V 6 bases, and 10 bases lay outside the gene matches. Germline CDR1 reads LNHDA; CDR2 reads SQIVND (reference sequence). The CDR3 nucleotides are TGTGCCAGTAGCAAAGACAGGGGGCGAGGGGCCGGGGAGCTGTTTTTT. Its translation is CASSKDRGRGAGELFF.

V gene TRBV27 combines with J gene TRBJ2-3, with D tentatively TRBD1 (6 bases). Trimming cost V 3 bases and J 3 bases, with 16 bases left between them. This CDR3 comprises 16 residues. CDR1 MNHEY and CDR2 SMNVEV come from the germline V gene (reference sequence). CDR3 region: CASSFAFSRGTDTQYF. The CDR3 nucleotides are TGTGCCAGCAGTTTCGCCTTCTCGAGGGGGACAGATACGCAGTATTTT.

The CDR3 reads CASSENFLATRTDTQYF. In nucleotides, the CDR3 is TGCGCCAGCAGTGAAAATTTCCTAGCGACCCGCACAGATACGCAGTATTTT. The V gene is TRBV10-1, the J gene TRBJ2-3; tentatively, D is TRBD2 (6 bases). V lost 3 bases and J lost 1, with 17 bases in between. This CDR3 region has 17 residues. The germline V gene encodes CDR1 WNHNN and CDR2 SYGVQD (reference sequence).

The DNA for the CDR3 is TGTGCCAGCAGCACATCGCCGGACAGGGTTGGTTCACCCCTCCACTTT. Translation gives CASSTSPDRVGSPLHF. The chain couples TRBV9 to TRBJ1-6; 8 nucleotides line up with TRBD1. The germline V gene has CDR1 SGDLS and CDR2 YYNGEE. This CDR3 is 16 amino acids long. Trimming took 4 bases from V and 9 from J; bases not matched to a gene: 12.

The rearrangement joins TRBV5-1 to TRBJ1-5; TRBD1 matches at 9 bases. The CDR3 contains 15 residues. The trim removed 2 bases at V and 6 bases at J, leaving 6 bases unmatched. CDR1 is SGHRS and CDR2 is YFSETQ in the germline V gene. In DNA form, the CDR3 reads TGCGCCAGCAGCTTACAGGGGGCGCCCGGTCAGCCCCAGCATTTT. Encoded protein: CASSLQGAPGQPQHF.

This clone was counted a single time. The J gene is TRBJ1-1, the V gene TRBV7-2; D gene uncertain. The CDR3 is 13 residues long. The V gene's germline CDR1 is SGHTA and CDR2 FQGNSA. V was pared by 1 base and J by 4 bases, with 7 bases between. CDR3 sequence (DNA): TGTGCCAGCAGCTTAGATTTAATCACTGAAGCTTTCTTT. It specifies CASSLDLITEAFF.

The rearrangement joins TRBV7-9 to TRBJ1-6; the D gene is possibly TRBD1 (6 bases). The CDR3 is 17 amino acids. Germline V CDR1 and CDR2: SEHNR, FQNEAQ (reference sequence). Trimming stripped 6 bases from V and 14 bases from J, with 29 bases between. The CDR3 region is CASSLTSQGPGLSTLHF. DNA for the CDR3: TGTGCCAGCAGTCTTACGTCTCAGGGGCCGGGGTTATCGACCCTCCACTTT. Full variable domain (remainder filled in from reference TRBV7-9 and TRBJ1-6): DTGVSQNPRHKITKRGQNVTFRCDPISEHNRLYWYRQTLGQGPEFLTYFQNEAQLEKSRLLSDRFSAERPKGSFSTLEIQRTEQGDSAMYLCASSLTSQGPGLSTLHFGNGTRLTVT.

The chain has TRBV18 and TRBJ1-1; 7 bases match TRBD1. The CDR3 covers 15 residues. With 3 bases clipped from V and 1 base from J, the junction kept 5 bases outside the gene matches. Per the germline V gene, CDR1 is KGHSH and CDR2 is LQKENI. The CDR3 region has the DNA TGTGCCAGCTCACCGCGACAGGGCCGGAACACTGAAGCTTTCTTT. Its protein product is CASSPRQGRNTEAFF. The complete variable domain, with remaining parts taken from reference TRBV18 and TRBJ1-1, reads NAGVMQNPRHLVRRRGQEARLRCSPMKGHSHVYWYRQLPEEGLKFMVYLQKENIIDESGMPKERFSAEFPKEGPSILRIQQVVRGDSAAYFCASSPRQGRNTEAFFGQGTRLTVV.

CDR3 bases: TGTGCCAGCTCACCCCTTCTAGCGGGAGAGTATAATGAGCAGTTCTTC. This translates into CASSPLLAGEYNEQFF. The chain couples TRBV18 to TRBJ2-1; TRBD2 matches 10 bases. The CDR3 has 16 residues. Germline V gene sequence: CDR1 KGHSH, CDR2 LQKENI. J was trimmed by 7 bases and V by 3 bases; bases with no gene match: 9.

The J gene is TRBJ2-2, the V gene TRBV6-1; 12 nucleotides line up with TRBD1. V gave up 2 bases and J gave up 6 bases; unmatched junction bases: 10. Germline CDR1 is MNHNS and CDR2 is SASEGT. This CDR3 region has 18 residues. In DNA, the CDR3 is TGTGCCAGCAGTGAACCAAACCGGGGACAGGGGGCACCCGGGGAGCTGTTTTTT. Encoded protein: CASSEPNRGQGAPGELFF.

This rearrangement joins TRBV7-9 to TRBJ2-5; no clear D gene. Germline lookup yields CDR1 SEHNR and CDR2 FQNEAQ (reference sequence). The V end lost 5 bases, the J end lost 1 base, and 5 bases lay between the germline ends. The CDR3 is made up of 12 amino acids. The CDR3 coding sequence is TGTGCCAGCAGCCCCTCCCAAGAGACCCAGTACTTC. It specifies CASSPSQETQYF. The full variable domain, in which reference TRBV7-9 and TRBJ2-5 provide the parts outside the CDR3, is DTGVSQNPRHKITKRGQNVTFRCDPISEHNRLYWYRQTLGQGPEFLTYFQNEAQLEKSRLLSDRFSAERPKGSFSTLEIQRTEQGDSAMYLCASSPSQETQYFGPGTRLLVL.

V is TRBV19 and J is TRBJ1-1; D perhaps matches TRBD1 (5 bases). The CDR3 runs 14 residues. Trimming took 5 bases from V and 4 from J, leaving 14 bases between them. Per germline, CDR1 LNHDA and CDR2 SQIVND (reference sequence). CDR3 DNA sequence: TGTGCCAGTAGTGCCCAGGGACTGTTCACTGAAGCTTTCTTT. Amino acid sequence: CASSAQGLFTEAFF.

This clone was detected once. This chain uses TRBV29-1 with TRBJ2-7; D not certain. Germline lookup yields CDR1 SQVTM and CDR2 ANQGSEA. Trimming left V 5 bases short and J 2 bases short, with 10 bases between. The CDR3 spans 12 residues. This chain's CDR3 is CSVRLLTYEQYF. The CDR3 DNA follows: TGCAGCGTTCGTCTGCTAACCTACGAGCAGTACTTC.

V usage is TRBV11-2 and J usage is TRBJ2-7; D perhaps matches TRBD1 (6 bases). The germline gives CDR1 SGHAT, CDR2 FQNNGV. This CDR3 comprises 15 residues. With 4 bases removed from V and 2 bases from J, the gap between germline ends came to 15 bases. This CDR3 reads CASSSGQRGPYEQYF. In DNA, the CDR3 is TGTGCCAGCAGCTCCGGACAGAGGGGCCCCTACGAGCAGTACTTC.

The CDR3 coding sequence is TGCGCCAGCAGCTTACAGGGGGCAGATACGCAGTATTTT. Amino acid sequence: CASSLQGADTQYF. V and J are TRBV5-1 and TRBJ2-3; 8 bases match TRBD1. The V gene end was trimmed by 2 bases and the J gene end by 4 bases; junction bases not matched to a gene: 0. Per germline, CDR1 SGHRS and CDR2 YFSETQ. This CDR3 region has 13 residues.

The V and J genes are TRBV6-5 and TRBJ1-4; D may be TRBD1 (5 bases). The V and J ends lost 1 base and 8 bases respectively, with 11 bases between them. CDR1 and CDR2 (germline): MNHEY, SVGAGI. The CDR3 sequence is 14 residues long. CDR3 in DNA: TGTGCCAGCAGTTACTTAGGGGTTGGGGAAAAACTGTTTTTT. This translates into CASSYLGVGEKLFF.

The table lists this clone with a count of one. The rearrangement links TRBV3-1 (or the pseudogene TRBV3-2) to TRBJ1-2; D is perhaps TRBD1 (6 bases). Trimming took 0 bases from V and 8 from J, leaving 16 bases between them. Germline V gene lookup returns CDR1 LGHDT and CDR2 YNNKEL (reference sequence). The CDR3 is 15 amino acids. CDR3 sequence: CASSQDVTGPRGYTF. The DNA of the CDR3 is TGTGCCAGCAGCCAAGATGTGACAGGCCCAAGGGGCTACACCTTC.